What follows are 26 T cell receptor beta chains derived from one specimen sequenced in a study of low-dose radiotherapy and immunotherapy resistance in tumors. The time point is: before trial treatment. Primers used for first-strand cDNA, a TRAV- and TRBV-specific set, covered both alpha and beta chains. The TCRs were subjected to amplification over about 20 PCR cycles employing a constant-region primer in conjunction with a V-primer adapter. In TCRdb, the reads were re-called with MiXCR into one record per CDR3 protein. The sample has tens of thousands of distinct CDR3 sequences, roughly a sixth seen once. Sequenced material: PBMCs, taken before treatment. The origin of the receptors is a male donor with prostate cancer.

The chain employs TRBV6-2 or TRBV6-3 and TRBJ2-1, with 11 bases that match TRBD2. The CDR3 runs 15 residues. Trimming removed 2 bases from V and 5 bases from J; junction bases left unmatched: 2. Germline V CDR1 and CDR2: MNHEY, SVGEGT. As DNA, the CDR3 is TGTGCCAGCAGTTACCTACTAGCGGGGGACAATGAGCAGTTCTTC. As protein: CASSYLLAGDNEQFF.

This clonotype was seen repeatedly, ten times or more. The CDR3 sequence: CASSFLGSDTQYF. Here the CDR3 DNA reads TGTGCCAGCAGCTTTTTAGGGTCAGATACGCAGTATTTT. This chain joins TRBV7-9 and TRBJ2-3; D is unclear. CDR3 size: 13 residues. Germline-derived CDR1 and CDR2 are SEHNR and FQNEAQ (reference sequence). The V gene lost 3 bases and the J gene lost 4 bases, with 8 bases spanning the gap.

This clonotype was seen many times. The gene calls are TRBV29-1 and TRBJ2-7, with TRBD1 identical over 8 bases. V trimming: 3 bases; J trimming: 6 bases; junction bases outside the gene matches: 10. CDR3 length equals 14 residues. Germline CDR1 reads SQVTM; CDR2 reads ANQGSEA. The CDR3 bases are TGCAGCGTTGAGATTGGGCAGGGGGCCGGCGAGCAGTACTTC. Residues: CSVEIGQGAGEQYF.

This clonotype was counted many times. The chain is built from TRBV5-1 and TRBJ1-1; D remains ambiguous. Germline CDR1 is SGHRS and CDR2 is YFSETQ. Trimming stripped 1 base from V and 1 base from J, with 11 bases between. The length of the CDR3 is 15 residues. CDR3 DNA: TGCGCCAGCAGCTTGTCCCCAGGAAGGAACACTGAAGCTTTCTTT. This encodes CASSLSPGRNTEAFF. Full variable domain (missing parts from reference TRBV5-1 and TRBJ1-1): KAGVTQTPRYLIKTRGQQVTLSCSPISGHRSVSWYQQTPGQGLQFLFEYFSETQRNKGNFPGRFSGRQFSNSRSEMNVSTLELGDSALYLCASSLSPGRNTEAFFGQGTRLTVV.

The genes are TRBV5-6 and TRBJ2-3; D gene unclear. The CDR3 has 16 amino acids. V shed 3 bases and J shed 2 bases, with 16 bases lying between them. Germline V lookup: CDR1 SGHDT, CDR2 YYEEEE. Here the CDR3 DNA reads TGTGCCAGCAGCTCGGGCGGTTTTTTTTACACAGATACGCAGTATTTT. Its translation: CASSSGGFFYTDTQYF.

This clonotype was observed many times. CDR3 DNA sequence: TGTGCCAGCAGCTCGATGTACACCGGGGAGCTGTTTTTT. Protein: CASSSMYTGELFF. V gene TRBV5-6 combines with J gene TRBJ2-2, with unresolved D. V lost 3 bases and J 3 bases, leaving 6 bases between the germline ends. Germline-derived CDR1 and CDR2 are SGHDT and YYEEEE. The CDR3 has 13 residues.

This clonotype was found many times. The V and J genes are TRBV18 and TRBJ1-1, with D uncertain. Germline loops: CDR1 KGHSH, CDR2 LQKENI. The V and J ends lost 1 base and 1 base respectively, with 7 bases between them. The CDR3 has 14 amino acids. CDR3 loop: CASSPLRENTEAFF. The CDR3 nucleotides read TGTGCCAGCTCACCACTGCGAGAGAACACTGAAGCTTTCTTT. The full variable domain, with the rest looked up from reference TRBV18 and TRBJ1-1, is NAGVMQNPRHLVRRRGQEARLRCSPMKGHSHVYWYRQLPEEGLKFMVYLQKENIIDESGMPKERFSAEFPKEGPSILRIQQVVRGDSAAYFCASSPLRENTEAFFGQGTRLTVV.

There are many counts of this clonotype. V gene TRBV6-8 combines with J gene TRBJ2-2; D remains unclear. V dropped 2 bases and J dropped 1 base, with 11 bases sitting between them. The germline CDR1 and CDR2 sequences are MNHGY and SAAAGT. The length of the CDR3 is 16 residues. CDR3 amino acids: CASSYLSAGNTGELFF. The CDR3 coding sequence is TGTGCCAGCAGTTACCTGTCGGCCGGGAACACCGGGGAGCTGTTTTTT.

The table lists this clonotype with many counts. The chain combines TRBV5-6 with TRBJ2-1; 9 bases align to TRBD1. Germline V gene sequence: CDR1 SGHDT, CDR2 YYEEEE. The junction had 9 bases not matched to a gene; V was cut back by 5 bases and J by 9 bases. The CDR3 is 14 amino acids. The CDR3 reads CASSPGQGRGEQFF. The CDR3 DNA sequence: TGTGCCAGCAGTCCCGGACAGGGGCGAGGTGAGCAGTTCTTC.

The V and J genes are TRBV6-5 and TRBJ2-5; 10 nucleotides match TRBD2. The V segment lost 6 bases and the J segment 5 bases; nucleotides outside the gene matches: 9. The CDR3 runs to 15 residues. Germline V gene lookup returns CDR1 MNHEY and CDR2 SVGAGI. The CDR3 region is CASSLEGAGGETQYF. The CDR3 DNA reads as TGTGCCAGCAGCCTAGAGGGAGCGGGAGGGGAGACCCAGTACTTC.

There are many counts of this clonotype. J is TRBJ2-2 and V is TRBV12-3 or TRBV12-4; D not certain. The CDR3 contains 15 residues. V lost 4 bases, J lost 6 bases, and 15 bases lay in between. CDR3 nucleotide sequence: TGTGCCAGCAGTTCCCCGACTCTACCCCCCGGGGAGCTGTTTTTT. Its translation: CASSSPTLPPGELFF.

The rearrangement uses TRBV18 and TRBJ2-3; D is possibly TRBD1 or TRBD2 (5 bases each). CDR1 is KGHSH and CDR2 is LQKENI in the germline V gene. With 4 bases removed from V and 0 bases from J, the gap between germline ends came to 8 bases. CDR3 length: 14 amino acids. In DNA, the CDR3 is TGTGCCAGCTCACAGGGACGGAGCACAGATACGCAGTATTTT. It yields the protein CASSQGRSTDTQYF.

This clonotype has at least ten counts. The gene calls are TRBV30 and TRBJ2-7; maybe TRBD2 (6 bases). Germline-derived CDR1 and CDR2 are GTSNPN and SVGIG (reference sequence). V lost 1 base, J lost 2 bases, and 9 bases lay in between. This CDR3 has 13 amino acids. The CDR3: CAWSGGEPYEQYF. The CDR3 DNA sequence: TGTGCCTGGAGTGGCGGGGAGCCCTACGAGCAGTACTTC.

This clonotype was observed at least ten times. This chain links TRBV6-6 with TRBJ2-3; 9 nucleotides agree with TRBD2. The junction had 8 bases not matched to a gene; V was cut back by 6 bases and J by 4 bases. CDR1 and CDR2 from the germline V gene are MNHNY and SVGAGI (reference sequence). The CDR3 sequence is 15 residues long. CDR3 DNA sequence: TGTGCCAGCAGCCCCTCGCGGGGGGGCTCAGATACGCAGTATTTT. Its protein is CASSPSRGGSDTQYF.

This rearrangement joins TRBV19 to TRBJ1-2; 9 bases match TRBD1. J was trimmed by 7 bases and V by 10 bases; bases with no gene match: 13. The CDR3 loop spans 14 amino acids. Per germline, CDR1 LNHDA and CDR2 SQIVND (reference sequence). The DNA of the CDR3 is TGTGCCACCCAGTGGGGACAGGGTAATCGTGGCTACACCTTC. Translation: CATQWGQGNRGYTF.

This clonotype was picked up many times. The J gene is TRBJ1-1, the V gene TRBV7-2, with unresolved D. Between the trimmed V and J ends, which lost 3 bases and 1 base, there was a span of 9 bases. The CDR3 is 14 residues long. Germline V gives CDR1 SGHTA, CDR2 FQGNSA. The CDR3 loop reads CASSLKFSNTEAFF. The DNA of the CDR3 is TGTGCCAGCAGCTTGAAGTTCTCGAACACTGAAGCTTTCTTT.

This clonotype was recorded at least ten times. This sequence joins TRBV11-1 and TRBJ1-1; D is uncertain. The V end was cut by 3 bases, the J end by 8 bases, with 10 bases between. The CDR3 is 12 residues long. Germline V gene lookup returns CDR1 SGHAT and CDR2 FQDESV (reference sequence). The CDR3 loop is CASSFPDLEAFF. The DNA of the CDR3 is TGTGCCAGCAGCTTCCCCGACTTAGAAGCTTTCTTT.

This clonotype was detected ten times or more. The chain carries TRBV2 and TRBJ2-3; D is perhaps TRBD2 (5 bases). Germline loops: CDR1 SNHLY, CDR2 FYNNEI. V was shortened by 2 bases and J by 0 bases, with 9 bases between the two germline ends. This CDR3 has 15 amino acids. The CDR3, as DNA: TGTGCCAGCAGTGAAAATACGGGAAGCACAGATACGCAGTATTTT. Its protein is CASSENTGSTDTQYF.

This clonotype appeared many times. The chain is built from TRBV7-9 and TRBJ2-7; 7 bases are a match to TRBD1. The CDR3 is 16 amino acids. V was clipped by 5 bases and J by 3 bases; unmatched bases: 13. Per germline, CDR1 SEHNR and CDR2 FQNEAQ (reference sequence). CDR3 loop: CASSPPPGQYFYEQYF. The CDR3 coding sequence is TGTGCCAGCAGCCCACCCCCGGGACAGTACTTCTACGAGCAGTACTTC.

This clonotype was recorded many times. CDR3 loop: CASSLRGSVNTEAFF. In DNA form, the CDR3 reads TGTGCCAGCAGCTTAAGAGGCAGCGTGAACACTGAAGCTTTCTTT. This sequence joins TRBV13 and TRBJ1-1; no clear D. The V end lost 2 bases, the J end lost 0 bases, and 10 bases lay between the germline ends. This CDR3 contains 15 residues. CDR1 and CDR2 from the germline V gene are PRHDT and FYEKMQ (reference sequence).

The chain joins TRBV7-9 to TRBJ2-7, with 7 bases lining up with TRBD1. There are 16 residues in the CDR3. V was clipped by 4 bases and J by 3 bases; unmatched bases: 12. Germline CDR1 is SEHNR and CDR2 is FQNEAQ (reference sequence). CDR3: CASSSDRRRVLYEQYF. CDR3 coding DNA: TGTGCCAGCAGCTCGGACAGGAGGCGGGTACTCTACGAGCAGTACTTC.

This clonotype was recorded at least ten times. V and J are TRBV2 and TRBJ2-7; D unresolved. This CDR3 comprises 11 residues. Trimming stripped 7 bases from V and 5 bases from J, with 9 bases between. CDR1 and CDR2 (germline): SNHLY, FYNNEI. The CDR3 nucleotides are TGTGCCAGCACCATTGGGGACGAGCAGTACTTC. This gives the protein CASTIGDEQYF.

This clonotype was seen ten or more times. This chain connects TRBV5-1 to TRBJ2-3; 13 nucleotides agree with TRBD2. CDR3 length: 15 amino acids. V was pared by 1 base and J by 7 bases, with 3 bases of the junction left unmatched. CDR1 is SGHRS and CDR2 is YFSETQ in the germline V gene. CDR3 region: CASSLTSGGANTQYF. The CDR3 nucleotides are TGCGCCAGCAGCTTGACTAGCGGGGGGGCAAATACGCAGTATTTT.

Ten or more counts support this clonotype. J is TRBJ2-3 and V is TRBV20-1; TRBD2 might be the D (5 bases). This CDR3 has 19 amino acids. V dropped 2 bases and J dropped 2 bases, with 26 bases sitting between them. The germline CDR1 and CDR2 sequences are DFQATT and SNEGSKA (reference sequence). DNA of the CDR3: TGCAGTGCTAGAAGGCGGGCGGCTATCGACCGCAACCCCACAGATACGCAGTATTTT. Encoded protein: CSARRRAAIDRNPTDTQYF.

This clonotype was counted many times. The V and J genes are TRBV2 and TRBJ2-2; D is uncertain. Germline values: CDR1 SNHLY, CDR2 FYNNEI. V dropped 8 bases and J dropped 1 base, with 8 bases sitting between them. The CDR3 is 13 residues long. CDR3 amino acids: CASLDQNTGELFF. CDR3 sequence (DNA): TGTGCCAGCTTGGACCAGAACACCGGGGAGCTGTTTTTT.

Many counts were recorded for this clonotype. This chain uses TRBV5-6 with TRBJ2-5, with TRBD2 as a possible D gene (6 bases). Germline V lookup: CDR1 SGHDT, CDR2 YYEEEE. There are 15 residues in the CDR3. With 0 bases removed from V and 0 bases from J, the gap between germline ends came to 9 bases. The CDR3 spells CASSLAGDYQETQYF. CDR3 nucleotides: TGTGCCAGCAGCTTGGCGGGGGACTACCAAGAGACCCAGTACTTC. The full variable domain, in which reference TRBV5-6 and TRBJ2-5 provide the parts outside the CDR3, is DAGVTQSPTHLIKTRGQQVTLRCSPKSGHDTVSWYQQALGQGPQFIFQYYEEEERQRGNFPDRFSGHQFPNYSSELNVNALLLGDSALYLCASSLAGDYQETQYFGPGTRLLVL.